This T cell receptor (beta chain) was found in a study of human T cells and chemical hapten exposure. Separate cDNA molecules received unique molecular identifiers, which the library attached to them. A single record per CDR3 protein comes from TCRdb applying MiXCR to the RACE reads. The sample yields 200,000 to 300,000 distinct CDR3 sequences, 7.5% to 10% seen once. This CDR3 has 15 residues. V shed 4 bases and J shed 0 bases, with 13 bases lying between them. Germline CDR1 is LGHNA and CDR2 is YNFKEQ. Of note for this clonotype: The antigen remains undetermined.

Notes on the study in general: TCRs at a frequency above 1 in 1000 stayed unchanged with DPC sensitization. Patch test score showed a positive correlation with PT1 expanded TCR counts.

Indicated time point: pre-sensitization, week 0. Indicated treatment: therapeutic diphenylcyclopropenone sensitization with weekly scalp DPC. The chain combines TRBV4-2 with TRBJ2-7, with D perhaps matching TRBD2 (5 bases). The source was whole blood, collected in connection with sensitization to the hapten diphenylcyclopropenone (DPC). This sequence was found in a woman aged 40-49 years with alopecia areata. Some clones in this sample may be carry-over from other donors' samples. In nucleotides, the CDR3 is TGTGCCAGCAGCCGGTCGGAGGCAAGCTCCTACGAGCAGTACTTC. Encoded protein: CASSRSEASSYEQYF.